The T cell receptor (beta chain) described here comes from a study of blood T cells in healthy people across ages. V lost 0 bases and J lost 0, with 12 bases in between. This CDR3 region has 17 residues. CDR1 is MNHEY and CDR2 is SVGAGI in the germline V gene. Through a sample-barcoded 5' primer and a J-beta primer mix, a second PCR was run for about 6 to 12 cycles. TCRdb analysed the 5' RACE reads with MiXCR anew, one entry per CDR3 protein. The profile covers over 700,000 distinct CDR3 sequences, with just under 25% appearing a single time and more than 8% taken by the ten largest. The same sample was also used in a study of T cells of mothers and their children.

The sequenced sample was blood. This TCR was sampled from a boy younger than 18 in good health. The chain employs TRBV6-5 and TRBJ1-3, with D perhaps matching TRBD1 (6 bases). The CDR3 is CASSYSQQGYSGNTIYF. CDR3 DNA sequence: TGTGCCAGCAGTTACTCGCAACAGGGATACTCTGGAAACACCATATATTTT.